This entry features one TCR beta chain sequence. The data originate from a study of blood T cells in healthy people across ages. The donors, aged roughly 6 to 90, were healthy Caucasians from Russia. In each sample, at least 7 million PBMCs were isolated. Every sample gave at least 6 micrograms of total RNA when it was extracted. A J-beta primer mix and a sample-barcoded 5' primer were used in a second PCR of about 7 to 11 cycles. TCRdb reprocessed the 5' RACE reads with MiXCR, giving one entry per CDR3 protein. The data contain about 830,000 distinct CDR3 sequences, about 62% of them singletons. Germline lookup yields CDR1 SNHLY and CDR2 FYNNEI. The CDR3 covers 16 residues. Between the trimmed V and J ends, which lost 4 bases and 3 bases, there was a span of 13 bases.

Specimen: blood. This clonotype was obtained from a man aged 25 to 40 in good health. V gene TRBV2 combines with J gene TRBJ1-6; D is uncertain. As DNA, the CDR3 is TGTGCCAGCAGTGGCGGACTCTCCGGCTATAATTCACCCCTCCACTTT. It encodes CASSGGLSGYNSPLHF.